The rows below give T cell receptor beta chains drawn from one sample of a study of OX40 agonist ivuxolimab in advanced cancers. Using immunoSEQ multiplex PCR, the repertoire was profiled, and TCRdb retains in-frame clones only, with some absent. The sample lists tens of thousands of clones; 89% were seen once. The sample was CD4+ or CD8+ T cells sorted from blood, taken in a trial of the OX40 agonist ivuxolimab. Every receptor here comes from an adult with an advanced solid tumor such as melanoma, head and neck, liver or kidney cancer. Each CDR3 is given with its conserved first and last residue. A D gene is named only where the DNA matches it firmly. Rows give clone size only sometimes, using once, few, many, or a class for an expanded clone.

abundance: .
d_gene: .
v_gene: TRBV7-9
j_gene: TRBJ2-7
CDR3aa: CASSLYGPPGDEQYF
CDR3nt: TGTGCCAGCAGCCTATATGGCCCACCCGGGGACGAGCAGTACTTC

abundance: .
d_gene: .
v_gene: TRBV28
j_gene: TRBJ1-1
CDR3aa: CAIARYGSEAFF
CDR3nt: TGTGCCATCGCGAGGTACGGTTCTGAAGCTTTCTTT

abundance: .
d_gene: .
v_gene: TRBV7-3
j_gene: TRBJ1-4
CDR3aa: CASSLGRGNEKLFF
CDR3nt: TGTGCCAGCAGCTTAGGTAGGGGGAATGAAAAACTGTTTTTT

abundance: .
d_gene: .
v_gene: TRBV5-5
j_gene: TRBJ1-4
CDR3aa: CASSLRARGEKLFF
CDR3nt: TGTGCCAGCAGCCTACGGGCTCGCGGGGAAAAACTGTTTTTT

abundance: .
d_gene: .
v_gene: TRBV7-6
j_gene: TRBJ2-1
CDR3aa: CASSFGAWGSYNEQFF
CDR3nt: TGTGCCAGCAGCTTTGGGGCCTGGGGCTCCTACAATGAGCAGTTCTTC

abundance: .
d_gene: TRBD1
v_gene: TRBV27
j_gene: TRBJ1-6
CDR3aa: CASSPWTGTNSPLHF
CDR3nt: TGTGCCAGCAGTCCCTGGACAGGGACGAATTCACCCCTCCACTTT

abundance: .
d_gene: TRBD2
v_gene: TRBV28
j_gene: TRBJ2-4
CDR3aa: CASSLGLAGGLAKNIQYF
CDR3nt: TGTGCCAGCAGCCTGGGACTAGCGGGAGGCCTAGCCAAAAACATTCAGTACTTC

abundance: .
d_gene: TRBD1
v_gene: TRBV5-1
j_gene: TRBJ2-2
CDR3aa: CASSSTGQANTGELFF
CDR3nt: TGCGCCAGCAGCTCGACTGGACAGGCGAACACCGGGGAGCTGTTTTTT

abundance: .
d_gene: .
v_gene: TRBV10-3
j_gene: TRBJ1-6
CDR3aa: CAISGESNSPLHF
CDR3nt: TGTGCCATCAGTGGGGAGTCCAATTCACCCCTCCACTTT

abundance: .
d_gene: .
v_gene: TRBV7-6
j_gene: TRBJ2-2
CDR3aa: CASSLVYGQRNTGELFF
CDR3nt: TGTGCCAGCAGCTTAGTTTACGGGCAGCGAAACACCGGGGAGCTGTTTTTT

abundance: .
d_gene: .
v_gene: TRBV2
j_gene: TRBJ2-5
CDR3aa: CASSRDTNQETQYF
CDR3nt: TGTGCCAGCTCCCGGGACACCAACCAAGAGACCCAGTACTTC

abundance: .
d_gene: .
v_gene: TRBV10-1
j_gene: TRBJ1-6
CDR3aa: CASSESRGLGNSPLHF
CDR3nt: TGCGCCAGCAGTGAGTCGAGAGGGCTTGGTAATTCACCCCTCCACTTT

abundance: .
d_gene: .
v_gene: TRBV7-9
j_gene: TRBJ2-1
CDR3aa: CASSRVGGRTQLNEQFF
CDR3nt: TGTGCCAGCAGCCGTGTGGGCGGGCGCACCCAACTTAATGAGCAGTTCTTC

abundance: .
d_gene: .
v_gene: TRBV6-6
j_gene: TRBJ1-5
CDR3aa: CASSYGREESQPQHF
CDR3nt: TGTGCCAGCAGTTACGGCAGGGAAGAGAGTCAGCCCCAGCATTTT

abundance: .
d_gene: .
v_gene: TRBV11-1
j_gene: TRBJ1-1
CDR3aa: CASILGQGSTEAFF
CDR3nt: TGTGCCAGCATCCTCGGGCAGGGGAGCACTGAAGCTTTCTTT

abundance: .
d_gene: .
v_gene: TRBV18
j_gene: TRBJ2-5
CDR3aa: CASSRVTGSEQETQYF
CDR3nt: TGTGCCAGCTCACGAGTAACAGGGAGTGAGCAAGAGACCCAGTACTTC

abundance: few
d_gene: TRBD2
v_gene: TRBV19
j_gene: TRBJ2-3
CDR3aa: CASSTPGSGSGMDTQYF
CDR3nt: TGTGCCAGTAGTACCCCCGGGAGCGGGAGTGGAATGGATACGCAGTATTTT

abundance: .
d_gene: .
v_gene: TRBV5-1
j_gene: TRBJ1-2
CDR3aa: CASSLEVGEYDGYTF
CDR3nt: TGCGCCAGCAGCTTGGAGGTCGGGGAATATGATGGCTACACCTTC

abundance: .
d_gene: TRBD1
v_gene: TRBV4-3
j_gene: TRBJ1-6
CDR3aa: CASSQAQTGNNSPLHF
CDR3nt: TGCGCCAGCAGCCAAGCTCAGACAGGGAATAATTCACCCCTCCACTTT

abundance: .
d_gene: .
v_gene: TRBV7-9
j_gene: TRBJ1-2
CDR3aa: CASSPGRGDYGYTF
CDR3nt: TGTGCCAGCAGCCCAGGGAGGGGGGACTATGGCTACACCTTC

abundance: .
d_gene: .
v_gene: TRBV7-6
j_gene: TRBJ1-2
CDR3aa: CASSPGPGKGYGYTF
CDR3nt: TGTGCCAGCAGTCCCGGTCCGGGAAAGGGCTATGGCTACACCTTC

abundance: .
d_gene: .
v_gene: TRBV10-1
j_gene: TRBJ2-7
CDR3aa: CASSDNDGTYEQYF
CDR3nt: TGCGCCAGCAGTGATAATGACGGGACCTACGAGCAGTACTTC

abundance: once
d_gene: .
v_gene: TRBV5-4
j_gene: TRBJ2-7
CDR3aa: CASSEGWDGFYEQYF
CDR3nt: TGTGCCAGCAGCGAGGGATGGGACGGCTTTTACGAGCAGTACTTC

abundance: few
d_gene: .
v_gene: TRBV28
j_gene: TRBJ2-7
CDR3aa: CASSFQNYEQYF
CDR3nt: TGTGCCAGCAGTTTTCAGAACTACGAGCAGTACTTC

abundance: .
d_gene: .
v_gene: TRBV2
j_gene: TRBJ2-3
CDR3aa: CASKERADTQYF
CDR3nt: TGTGCCAGCAAGGAGAGGGCAGATACGCAGTATTTT

abundance: .
d_gene: .
v_gene: TRBV28
j_gene: TRBJ1-5
CDR3aa: CASSFYRARTDGNQPQHF
CDR3nt: TGTGCCAGCAGTTTCTACAGGGCGAGGACAGATGGCAATCAGCCCCAGCATTTT

abundance: .
d_gene: .
v_gene: TRBV5-1
j_gene: TRBJ2-3
CDR3aa: CASSSQGTDTQYF
CDR3nt: TGCGCCAGCAGCTCACAGGGCACAGATACGCAGTATTTT

abundance: .
d_gene: TRBD1
v_gene: TRBV5-4
j_gene: TRBJ1-1
CDR3aa: CASSPNRGLRGTEAFF
CDR3nt: TGTGCCAGCAGCCCTAATAGGGGGCTAAGGGGCACTGAAGCTTTCTTT

abundance: once
d_gene: TRBD1
v_gene: TRBV2
j_gene: TRBJ2-7
CDR3aa: CASSPLGPRQGTEQYF
CDR3nt: TGTGCCAGCAGTCCGTTGGGTCCGAGACAGGGCACCGAGCAGTACTTC

abundance: once
d_gene: TRBD1
v_gene: TRBV9
j_gene: TRBJ2-6
CDR3aa: CASSPRTGLFDSGANVLTF
CDR3nt: TGTGCCAGCAGCCCTCGGACAGGACTGTTCGACTCTGGGGCCAACGTCCTGACTTTC

abundance: .
d_gene: .
v_gene: TRBV28
j_gene: TRBJ1-5
CDR3aa: CASSMGYSLFFSNQPQHF
CDR3nt: TGTGCCAGCAGCATGGGATATAGTCTTTTCTTTAGCAATCAGCCCCAGCATTTT

abundance: .
d_gene: TRBD2
v_gene: TRBV9
j_gene: TRBJ2-1
CDR3aa: CASSGLAGGQGEQFF
CDR3nt: TGTGCCAGCAGCGGATTAGCGGGAGGGCAGGGTGAGCAGTTCTTC

abundance: .
d_gene: .
v_gene: TRBV2
j_gene: TRBJ2-3
CDR3aa: CASSESPYGQSILLDTQYF
CDR3nt: TGTGCCAGCAGTGAATCCCCCTACGGGCAGTCCATCCTTCTGGATACGCAGTATTTT

abundance: .
d_gene: .
v_gene: TRBV5-4
j_gene: TRBJ2-2
CDR3aa: CASSLEGPGELFF
CDR3nt: TGTGCCAGCAGCTTGGAAGGGCCCGGGGAGCTGTTTTTT

abundance: once
d_gene: .
v_gene: TRBV2
j_gene: TRBJ2-1
CDR3aa: CASTPGTGTNEQFF
CDR3nt: TGTGCCAGCACCCCCGGGACGGGCACCAATGAGCAGTTCTTC

abundance: .
d_gene: TRBD1
v_gene: TRBV7-8
j_gene: TRBJ1-2
CDR3aa: CASSKTGDLYGYTF
CDR3nt: TGTGCCAGCAGCAAGACAGGGGACCTCTATGGCTACACCTTC

abundance: .
d_gene: .
v_gene: TRBV2
j_gene: TRBJ1-3
CDR3aa: CASSANSGNTIYF
CDR3nt: TGTGCCAGCAGCGCCAACTCTGGAAACACCATATATTTT

abundance: .
d_gene: .
v_gene: TRBV12-5
j_gene: TRBJ2-5
CDR3aa: CASGPSGSETQYF
CDR3nt: TGTGCTAGTGGCCCGTCCGGGTCAGAGACCCAGTACTTC

abundance: .
d_gene: TRBD2
v_gene: TRBV18
j_gene: TRBJ2-7
CDR3aa: CASSSGLAGGVEQYF
CDR3nt: TGTGCCAGCTCATCGGGACTAGCGGGAGGGGTCGAGCAGTACTTC

abundance: .
d_gene: TRBD2
v_gene: TRBV4-1
j_gene: TRBJ2-7
CDR3aa: CASSQREGYEQYF
CDR3nt: TGCGCCAGCAGCCAAAGGGAGGGATACGAGCAGTACTTC

abundance: .
d_gene: .
v_gene: TRBV6-5
j_gene: TRBJ1-1
CDR3aa: CASSSTGSVTEAFF
CDR3nt: TGTGCCAGCAGTTCAACAGGGAGTGTTACTGAAGCTTTCTTT

abundance: .
d_gene: .
v_gene: TRBV6-5
j_gene: TRBJ2-1
CDR3aa: CASSYPGFNNEQFF
CDR3nt: TGTGCCAGCAGTTACCCGGGGTTTAACAATGAGCAGTTCTTC

abundance: .
d_gene: TRBD2
v_gene: TRBV19
j_gene: TRBJ2-2
CDR3aa: CASSMLAGGPGELFF
CDR3nt: TGTGCCAGTAGTATGCTAGCGGGAGGGCCCGGGGAGCTGTTTTTT

abundance: .
d_gene: .
v_gene: TRBV5-1
j_gene: TRBJ1-1
CDR3aa: CASSLDTGTNTEAFF
CDR3nt: TGCGCCAGCAGCTTGGATACAGGGACGAACACTGAAGCTTTCTTT

abundance: .
d_gene: .
v_gene: TRBV2
j_gene: TRBJ2-5
CDR3aa: CASSRTPQETQYF
CDR3nt: TGTGCCAGCAGTCGAACGCCTCAAGAGACCCAGTACTTC

abundance: .
d_gene: .
v_gene: TRBV6-1
j_gene: TRBJ1-5
CDR3aa: CASSESTAYSNQPQHF
CDR3nt: TGTGCCAGCAGTGAATCCACGGCGTATAGCAATCAGCCCCAGCATTTT

abundance: .
d_gene: .
v_gene: TRBV7-9
j_gene: TRBJ2-1
CDR3aa: CASSLAPGNEQFF
CDR3nt: TGTGCCAGCAGCTTAGCGCCGGGGAATGAGCAGTTCTTC

abundance: .
d_gene: .
v_gene: TRBV6-5
j_gene: TRBJ2-5
CDR3aa: CASRDVPGLGETQYF
CDR3nt: TGTGCCAGCAGAGACGTTCCAGGGCTTGGGGAGACCCAGTACTTC

abundance: .
d_gene: .
v_gene: TRBV11-3
j_gene: TRBJ2-1
CDR3aa: CASSSGAGNEQFF
CDR3nt: TGTGCCAGCAGCTCCGGGGCTGGCAATGAGCAGTTCTTC

abundance: .
d_gene: TRBD2
v_gene: TRBV4-2
j_gene: TRBJ2-5
CDR3aa: CASSQDVGLAGGPEETQYF
CDR3nt: TGTGCCAGCAGCCAAGACGTGGGTCTAGCGGGGGGGCCGGAAGAGACCCAGTACTTC

abundance: .
d_gene: TRBD2
v_gene: TRBV4-1
j_gene: TRBJ2-1
CDR3aa: CASSQDGRYAEQFF
CDR3nt: TGCGCCAGCAGCCAAGACGGGAGGTATGCTGAGCAGTTCTTC

abundance: .
d_gene: TRBD1
v_gene: TRBV6-6
j_gene: TRBJ2-7
CDR3aa: CASSSGTGGSYEQYF
CDR3nt: TGTGCCAGCAGCTCCGGGACAGGGGGCTCCTACGAGCAGTACTTC

abundance: once
d_gene: TRBD1
v_gene: TRBV6-5
j_gene: TRBJ2-7
CDR3aa: CASSYRDRDYEQYF
CDR3nt: TGTGCCAGCAGTTATCGGGACAGGGACTACGAGCAGTACTTC